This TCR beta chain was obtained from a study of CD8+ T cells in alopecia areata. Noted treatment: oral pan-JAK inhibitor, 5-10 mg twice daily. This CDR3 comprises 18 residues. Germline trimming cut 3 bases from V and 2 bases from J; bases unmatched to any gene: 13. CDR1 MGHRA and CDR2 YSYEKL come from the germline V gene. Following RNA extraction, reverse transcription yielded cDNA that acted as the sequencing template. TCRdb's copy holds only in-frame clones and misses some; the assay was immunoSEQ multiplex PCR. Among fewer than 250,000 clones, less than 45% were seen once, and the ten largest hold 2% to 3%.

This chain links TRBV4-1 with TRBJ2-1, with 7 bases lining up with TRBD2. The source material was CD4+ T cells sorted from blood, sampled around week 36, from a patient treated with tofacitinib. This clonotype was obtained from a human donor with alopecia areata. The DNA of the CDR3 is TGCGCCAGCAGCCATTACCCCCCCCAAAGCGGGACCTACAATGAGCAGTTCTTC. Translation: CASSHYPPQSGTYNEQFF.